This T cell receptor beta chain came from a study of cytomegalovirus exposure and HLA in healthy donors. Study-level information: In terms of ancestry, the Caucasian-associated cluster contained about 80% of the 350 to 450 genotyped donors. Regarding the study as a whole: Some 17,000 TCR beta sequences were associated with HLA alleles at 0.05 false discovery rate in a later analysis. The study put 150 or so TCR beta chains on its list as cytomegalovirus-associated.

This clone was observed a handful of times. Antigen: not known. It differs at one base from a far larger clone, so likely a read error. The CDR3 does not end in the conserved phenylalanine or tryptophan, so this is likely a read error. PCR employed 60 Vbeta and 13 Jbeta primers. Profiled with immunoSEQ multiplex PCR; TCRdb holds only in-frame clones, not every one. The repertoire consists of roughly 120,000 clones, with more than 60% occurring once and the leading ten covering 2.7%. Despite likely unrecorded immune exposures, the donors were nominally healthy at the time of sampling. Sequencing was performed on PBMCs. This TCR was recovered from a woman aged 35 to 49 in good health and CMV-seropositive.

In DNA, the CDR3 is TGTGCCAGCAGTGAATTAGTTGGGACAGGGGGCCAGAATCAGCCCCAGCATGTT. Encoded protein: CASSELVGTGGQNQPQHV. The chain has TRBV2 and TRBJ1-5, with 12 bases aligning to TRBD1. The trim removed 2 bases at V and 4 bases at J, leaving 9 bases unmatched. In germline, CDR1 is SNHLY, CDR2 FYNNEI. This CDR3 is built from 18 residues.